The 20 T cell receptor beta chains below all came from one sample that was sequenced in a study of CD8 T cells in ankylosing spondylitis. The antigens these receptors bind are not known. Each CDR3 protein gets one entry after TCRdb re-called the 5' RACE reads with MiXCR. The sample yields 700,000 to 1,000,000 distinct CDR3 sequences, 12% seen once. Study results and caveats: What seemed typical of ankylosing spondylitis blood was a TCR beta motif built from 8 or 9 highly homologous variants.

Sequencing was carried out using blood, either unsorted or a sorted T cell fraction (not recorded which). All receptors come from a male donor with ankylosing spondylitis.

This chain links TRBV5-1 with TRBJ2-1; the match to TRBD1 covers 7 bases. V was pared by 0 bases and J by 5 bases, with 5 bases of the junction left unmatched. There are 15 residues in the CDR3. Germline V CDR1 and CDR2: SGHRS, YFSETQ. The CDR3 sequence is CASSLGQGWNNEQFF. The CDR3 coding sequence is TGCGCCAGCAGCTTGGGACAGGGCTGGAACAATGAGCAGTTCTTC.

This clonotype was counted a few times. The V and J genes are TRBV6-2 or TRBV6-3 and TRBJ2-2, with D tentatively TRBD1 (6 bases). The CDR3 has 16 amino acids. Per germline, CDR1 MNHEY and CDR2 SVGEGT. Trimming cost V 6 bases and J 4 bases, with 18 bases left between them. The CDR3 here is CASRHLRDTLTGELFF. CDR3 in DNA: TGTGCCAGCAGGCATCTCCGGGACACTCTCACCGGGGAGCTGTTTTTT.

This clonotype was observed many times. This chain links TRBV4-3 with TRBJ1-2, with D uncertain. Trimming pared 0 bases from V and 6 bases from J, leaving 8 bases between. CDR1 and CDR2 (germline): LGHNA, YSLEER. This CDR3 is 13 amino acids long. The CDR3 region has the DNA TGCGCCAGCAGCCAAGATCAAAAGCATGGCTACACCTTC. Amino acids: CASSQDQKHGYTF.

This chain joins TRBV6-5 and TRBJ1-2; the D is unclear. Deletions cut 2 bases from V and 4 bases from J, with 11 bases between. The CDR3 extends over 14 amino acids. Germline loops: CDR1 MNHEY, CDR2 SVGAGI. As DNA, the CDR3 is TGTGCCAGCAGTTACGGTGGCAGCTCCTATGGCTACACCTTC. Protein sequence: CASSYGGSSYGYTF.

This rearrangement joins TRBV10-3 to TRBJ2-6; TRBD1 matches at 7 bases. Germline V gene sequence: CDR1 ENHRY, CDR2 SYGVKD. There are 15 residues in the CDR3. Trimming took 6 bases from V and 2 from J; bases not matched to a gene: 4. DNA for the CDR3: TGTGCCATCAGCCAGAGGGGGCCTGGGGCCAACGTCCTGACTTTC. This gives the protein CAISQRGPGANVLTF.

V usage is TRBV6-2 or TRBV6-3 and J usage is TRBJ2-1; 12 bases are a match to TRBD2. The CDR3 spans 15 residues. The germline V gene has CDR1 MNHEY and CDR2 SVGEGT. With V trimmed by 2 bases and J by 7 bases, 3 bases remained unmatched. CDR3 sequence: CASSYRTSGRNEQFF. In nucleotides, the CDR3 is TGTGCCAGCAGTTACCGAACTAGCGGGAGGAATGAGCAGTTCTTC.

The rearrangement uses TRBV18 and TRBJ1-2, with 7 bases lining up with TRBD1. There are 14 residues in the CDR3. V was clipped by 6 bases and J by 3 bases; unmatched bases: 7. Germline CDR1 KGHSH, CDR2 LQKENI. The CDR3 coding sequence is TGTGCCAGCTCCCGAGCGGGACAGTACTATGGCTACACCTTC. It translates to CASSRAGQYYGYTF.

This clonotype was seen a handful of times. This chain links TRBV5-1 with TRBJ2-1; D is undetermined. Trimming stripped 4 bases from V and 4 bases from J, with 15 bases between. Per the germline V gene, CDR1 is SGHRS and CDR2 is YFSETQ. The CDR3 is 15 amino acids. The CDR3 sequence: CASSDRVMGYNEQFF. CDR3 nucleotides: TGCGCCAGCAGCGATAGGGTTATGGGATACAATGAGCAGTTCTTC.

This clonotype has a handful of counts. V usage is TRBV5-1 and J usage is TRBJ1-1; D uncertain. The CDR3 is 12 amino acids. V lost 1 base and J 11 bases, leaving 12 bases between the germline ends. Germline lookup yields CDR1 SGHRS and CDR2 YFSETQ. The CDR3 nucleotides read TGCGCCAGCAGCTTGAGCTCTGAGAGGGCTTTCTTT. Protein sequence: CASSLSSERAFF.

The DNA for the CDR3 is TGCGCCAGCAGCCCCGGGACTAGCGGACCCACCGGGGAGCTGTTTTTT. It specifies CASSPGTSGPTGELFF. The chain has TRBV5-1 and TRBJ2-2; TRBD2 agrees at 11 bases. J was trimmed by 4 bases and V by 4 bases; bases with no gene match: 6. Germline-derived CDR1 and CDR2 are SGHRS and YFSETQ. The length of the CDR3 is 16 residues.

This clonotype showed up just a few times. The V gene is TRBV4-3, the J gene TRBJ1-1; weak D call: TRBD1 (5 bases). The length of the CDR3 is 17 residues. In germline, CDR1 is LGHNA, CDR2 YSLEER. The V and J ends lost 2 bases and 6 bases respectively, with 22 bases between them. DNA of the CDR3: TGCGCCAGCAGCCAAAACCCCCAGGGTTGGCGAGACGCTGAAGCTTTCTTT. This codes for CASSQNPQGWRDAEAFF.

The chain carries TRBV20-1 and TRBJ2-3; no clear D. The CDR3 contains 15 residues. CDR1 is DFQATT, CDR2 SNEGSKA, per germline (reference sequence). Trimming removed 5 bases at V and 0 bases at J, with 15 bases between. The CDR3 nucleotides read TGCAGTGCTCGCCGCGGCGCCCTTAGCACAGATACGCAGTATTTT. This sequence encodes CSARRGALSTDTQYF.

This clonotype was picked up a small number of times. The chain combines TRBV7-2 with TRBJ2-1, with TRBD2 matching 12 bases. With 5 bases clipped from V and 5 bases from J, the junction kept 7 bases outside the gene matches. In germline, CDR1 is SGHTA, CDR2 FQGNSA. This CDR3 is 16 amino acids long. The CDR3 reads CASSELAGGLNNEQFF. The CDR3 DNA reads as TGTGCCAGCAGCGAACTAGCGGGGGGCCTAAACAATGAGCAGTTCTTC.

This clonotype was counted only a few times. The chain has TRBV5-1 and TRBJ1-1, with unresolved D. Germline CDR1 reads SGHRS; CDR2 reads YFSETQ. V lost 0 bases, J lost 0 bases, and 12 bases lay in between. This CDR3 spans 16 amino acids. In nucleotides, the CDR3 is TGCGCCAGCAGCTTGGGGTGGCAGAACATGAACACTGAAGCTTTCTTT. Encoded protein: CASSLGWQNMNTEAFF.

In its sample, this clonotype was seen a few times. The V call is TRBV7-2, the J call TRBJ1-2; weak D call: TRBD1 (6 bases). Trimming pared 5 bases from V and 2 bases from J, leaving 12 bases between. CDR1 and CDR2 (germline): SGHTA, FQGNSA. CDR3 length: 14 amino acids. The CDR3 nucleotides are TGTGCCAGCAGCACCACAGGGCTGAACTATGGCTACACCTTC. It codes for CASSTTGLNYGYTF. Complete variable domain (other parts from reference TRBV7-2 and TRBJ1-2): GAGVSQSPSNKVTEKGKDVELRCDPISGHTALYWYRQSLGQGLEFLIYFQGNSAPDKSGLPSDRFSAERTGGSVSTLTIQRTQQEDSAVYLCASSTTGLNYGYTFGSGTRLTVV.

Only a few counts were recorded for this clonotype. The J gene is TRBJ1-2, the V gene TRBV15, with D possibly matching TRBD1 (6 bases). CDR1 is LNHNV, CDR2 YYDKDF, per germline (reference sequence). There are 16 residues in the CDR3. V dropped 0 bases and J dropped 4 bases, with 15 bases sitting between them. The CDR3 here is CATSRDLMGGVYGYTF. The CDR3 bases are TGTGCCACCAGCAGAGATCTGATGGGGGGCGTCTATGGCTACACCTTC.

This clonotype was recorded a few times. The gene calls are TRBV7-8 and TRBJ1-5; maybe TRBD1 (6 bases). The CDR3 covers 14 residues. Trimming removed 8 bases from V and 3 bases from J, with 14 bases in between. Germline values: CDR1 SGHVS, CDR2 FQNEAQ. The CDR3 bases are TGTGCCAGCGGATCCCGGGACATCAATCAGCCCCAGCATTTT. Amino acids: CASGSRDINQPQHF.

This clonotype was seen only a few times. The chain has TRBV7-3 and TRBJ1-1; 7 bases fit TRBD1. V lost 4 bases and J lost 11; bases outside the gene matches: 7. This CDR3 comprises 12 residues. Germline CDR1 reads SGHTA; CDR2 reads FQGTGA. CDR3 sequence: CASSSSTGSAFF. Here the CDR3 DNA reads TGTGCCAGCAGCTCCTCGACAGGGAGTGCTTTCTTT.

There are many counts of this clonotype. The CDR3, as DNA: TGTGCCAGCAGTTTCGCGGGGGTTGACAATGAGCAGTTCTTC. Translation gives CASSFAGVDNEQFF. The chain has TRBV12-3 or TRBV12-4 and TRBJ2-1; TRBD2 matches at 7 bases. J lost 5 bases, V lost 3 bases, and 4 bases had no gene match. The CDR3 totals 14 residues.

The chain couples TRBV5-6 to TRBJ1-2, with 10 bases matching TRBD1. Germline CDR1 reads SGHDT; CDR2 reads YYEEEE. With 0 bases clipped from V and 4 bases from J, the junction kept 0 bases outside the gene matches. The CDR3 extends over 14 amino acids. The CDR3 loop is CASSLGDRGYGYTF. The DNA for the CDR3 is TGTGCCAGCAGCTTGGGGGACAGGGGCTATGGCTACACCTTC.